Included here is one T cell receptor beta chain sequence, with context. This specimen comes from a study of blood T cell repertoires in COVID-19. Between the trimmed V and J ends, which lost 2 bases and 6 bases, there was a span of 7 bases. The CDR3 sequence is 13 residues long. Assay: immunoSEQ multiplex PCR; the TCRdb copy retains only in-frame clones and omits some. The sample lists approximately 500,000 clones, around nine tenths occurring once. What was sequenced was peripheral blood. The V and J genes are TRBV12-3 or TRBV12-4 and TRBJ2-2; D gene unclear. The sequence was collected from a woman aged 50 to 60 with COVID-19, enrolled during active disease. The CDR3 reads CASSLNFAGELFF. CDR3 in DNA: TGTGCCAGCAGTTTAAACTTCGCCGGGGAGCTGTTTTTT.